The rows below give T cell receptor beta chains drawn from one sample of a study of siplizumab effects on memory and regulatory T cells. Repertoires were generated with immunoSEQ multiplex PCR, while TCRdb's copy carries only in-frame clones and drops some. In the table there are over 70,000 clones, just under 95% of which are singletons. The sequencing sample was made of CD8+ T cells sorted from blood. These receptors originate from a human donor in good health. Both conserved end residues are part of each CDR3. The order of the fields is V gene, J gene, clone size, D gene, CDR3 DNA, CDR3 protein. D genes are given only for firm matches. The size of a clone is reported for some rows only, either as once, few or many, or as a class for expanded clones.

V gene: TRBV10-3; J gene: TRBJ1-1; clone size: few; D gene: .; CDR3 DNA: TGTGCCATCAGGGCAGCGAACACTGAAGCTTTCTTT; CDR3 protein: CAIRAANTEAFF
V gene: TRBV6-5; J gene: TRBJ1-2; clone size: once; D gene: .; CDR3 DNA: TGTGCCAGCAGTTACTCGGGGTATGGCTACACCTTC; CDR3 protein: CASSYSGYGYTF
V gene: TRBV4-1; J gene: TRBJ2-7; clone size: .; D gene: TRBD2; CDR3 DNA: TGCGCCAGCAGCCAAGATGTACTAGCGGGAATCGAGCAGTACTTC; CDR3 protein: CASSQDVLAGIEQYF
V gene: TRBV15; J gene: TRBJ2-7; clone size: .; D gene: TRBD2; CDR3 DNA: TGTGCCACCAGCAGGGCATCTAGCGGGAGGTACGAGCAGTACTTC; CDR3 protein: CATSRASSGRYEQYF
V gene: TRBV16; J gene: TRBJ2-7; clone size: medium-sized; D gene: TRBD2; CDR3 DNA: TGTGCCAGCAGCCAATCGGGGACTAGCGGCCACGAGCAGTACTTC; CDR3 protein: CASSQSGTSGHEQYF
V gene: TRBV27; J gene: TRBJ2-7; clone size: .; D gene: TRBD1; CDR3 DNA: TGTGCCAGCAGTTGGACAGGTAGCTCCTACGAGCAGTACTTC; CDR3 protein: CASSWTGSSYEQYF
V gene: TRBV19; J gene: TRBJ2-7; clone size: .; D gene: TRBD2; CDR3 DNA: TGTGCCAGTTCTTGGACTAGCGACCAGTACGAGCAGTACTTC; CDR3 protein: CASSWTSDQYEQYF
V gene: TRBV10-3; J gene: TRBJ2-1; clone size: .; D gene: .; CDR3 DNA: TGTGCCATCAGTGAGTCGGGAAGCTCCTACAATGAGCAGTTCTTC; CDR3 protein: CAISESGSSYNEQFF
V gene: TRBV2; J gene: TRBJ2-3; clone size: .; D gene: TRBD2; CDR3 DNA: TGTGCCAGCAGTGAAGTTTTGGGACTAGCGGCAGATACGCAGTATTTT; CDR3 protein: CASSEVLGLAADTQYF
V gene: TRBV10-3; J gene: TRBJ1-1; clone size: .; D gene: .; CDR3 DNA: TGTGCCATCCTCGAGGGGTTCGGGGGAAAGAACACTGAAGCTTTCTTT; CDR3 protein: CAILEGFGGKNTEAFF
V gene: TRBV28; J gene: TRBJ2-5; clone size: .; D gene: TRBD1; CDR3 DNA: TGTGCCAGCAGTGTGGACAGGGGGCCTGAGACCCAGTACTTC; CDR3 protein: CASSVDRGPETQYF
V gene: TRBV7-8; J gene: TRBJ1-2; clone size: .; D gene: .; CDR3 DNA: TGTGCCAGCAGCTTATTCTTAGGACCCGAGAATGGCTACACCTTC; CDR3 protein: CASSLFLGPENGYTF
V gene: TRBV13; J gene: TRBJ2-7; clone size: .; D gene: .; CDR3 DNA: TGTGCCAGCAGCACCCGACTAGTAGAAGGCCTAGGCTACGAGCAGTACTTC; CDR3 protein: CASSTRLVEGLGYEQYF
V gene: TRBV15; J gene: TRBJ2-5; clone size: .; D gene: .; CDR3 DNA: TGTGCCACCAGCAGAGATCCGCCTTTTGGGGAAGAGACCCAGTACTTC; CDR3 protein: CATSRDPPFGEETQYF
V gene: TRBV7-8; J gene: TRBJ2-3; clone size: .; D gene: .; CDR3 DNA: TGTGCCAGCAGCTTAGAATACACAGATACGCAGTATTTT; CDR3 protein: CASSLEYTDTQYF
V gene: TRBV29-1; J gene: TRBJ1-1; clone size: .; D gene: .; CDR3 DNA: TGCAGCATCGACACAGGGTTAAAGGTAGCTTTCTTT; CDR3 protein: CSIDTGLKVAFF
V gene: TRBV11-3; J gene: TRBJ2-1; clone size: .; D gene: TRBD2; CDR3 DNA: TGTGCCAGCAGCTTAGAGGGGGTGGGAGGGCCTTCGCATGAGCAGTTCTTC; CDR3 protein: CASSLEGVGGPSHEQFF
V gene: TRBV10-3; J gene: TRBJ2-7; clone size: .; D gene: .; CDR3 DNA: TGTGCCATCAGTGAGGGTACTACAGGGCACGAGCAGTACTTC; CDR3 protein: CAISEGTTGHEQYF
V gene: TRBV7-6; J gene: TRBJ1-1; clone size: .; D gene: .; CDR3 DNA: TGTGCCAGCAGCTTTAGTGGGTCCGGGACTGAAGCTTTCTTT; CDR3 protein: CASSFSGSGTEAFF
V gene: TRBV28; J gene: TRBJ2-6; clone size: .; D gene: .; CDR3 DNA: TGTGCCAGCAGCCCGGTAGGGTCTGGGGCCAACGTCCTGACTTTC; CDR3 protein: CASSPVGSGANVLTF
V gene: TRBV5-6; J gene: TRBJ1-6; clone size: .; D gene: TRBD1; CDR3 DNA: TGTGCCAGCAGCGAGGGACAGGGGAGGGACTCACCCCTCCACTTT; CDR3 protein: CASSEGQGRDSPLHF
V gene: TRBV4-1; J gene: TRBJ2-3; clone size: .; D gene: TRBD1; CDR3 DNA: TGCGCCAGCAGCCAAGGGCAGGGGGCTTCCACAGATACGCAGTATTTT; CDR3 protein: CASSQGQGASTDTQYF
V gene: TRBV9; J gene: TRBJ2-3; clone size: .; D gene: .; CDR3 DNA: TGTGCCAGCAGCGTATATGGGGGCGAAGGCACAGATACGCAGTATTTT; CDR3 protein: CASSVYGGEGTDTQYF